This T cell receptor (beta chain) was profiled in a study of CD39 and CD103 CD8 tumor-infiltrating T cells. Notes on the study in general: Blood and uninvolved lymph node rarely held DP TIL clonotypes.

The V and J ends lost 5 bases and 7 bases, in that order; junction bases with no gene match: 12. The length of the CDR3 is 16 residues. From germline, CDR1 is SGHTA and CDR2 FQGNSA. CD8+CD4-CD45RA- cells, CCR7-positive or negative, formed the memory CD8 sort. Sequencing used immunoSEQ multiplex PCR; TCRdb keeps in-frame clones, though not all of them. Among about 7,400 clones listed, about three fifths were seen once. A word on this clone: Its antigen is currently unknown.

The genes are TRBV7-2 and TRBJ2-1; 9 bases fit TRBD2. The TCR comes from a human donor with head and neck squamous cell carcinoma. The sequenced sample consisted of CD8+ T cells sorted from blood. Subset defined: total memory CD8 T cells (CD45RA-CCR7+/-) from blood or uninvolved lymph node. Here the CDR3 reads CASSESVAGVGNEQFF. DNA of the CDR3: TGTGCCAGCAGCGAAAGTGTAGCGGGAGTTGGGAATGAGCAGTTCTTC.